This T cell receptor (beta chain) was observed in a study of response to subunit inactivated influenza vaccine. TCRdb passed the RT-PCR reads through MiXCR, listing each CDR3 protein once. Here the sample spans about 500,000 distinct CDR3 sequences, 16% being singletons. Whole-study findings and limits: Few additional T cells are recruited per seasonal influenza vaccination, authors suggested.

Trimming removed 6 bases from V and 4 bases from J, with 12 bases in between. From germline, CDR1 is MGHDK and CDR2 SYGVNS. CDR3 length: 13 amino acids. A remark on this clonotype: Its specificity is unknown.

This receptor was taken from a man between 50 and 70 years old who received an inactivated influenza vaccine. Sequencing used CD4+ T cells sorted from PBMCs, obtained about 24 months after vaccination. This chain links TRBV25-1 with TRBJ2-5, with a weak D call TRBD2 (6 bases). CDR3 in amino acids: CASSRTGVETQYF. The CDR3 region has the DNA TGTGCCAGCAGCCGGACGGGGGTAGAGACCCAGTACTTC.